This TCR beta chain was sequenced for a study of blood T cell repertoires in COVID-19. The wider study: Sites in the United States, Italy and Spain provided acute and convalescent COVID-19 samples. In each case, the material was cDNA or gDNA derived from T cells, B-cell-depleted T cells, or PBMCs.

The length of the CDR3 is 15 residues. V dropped 1 base and J dropped 12 bases, with 19 bases sitting between them. The V gene's germline CDR1 is SGHTA and CDR2 FQGNSA. Assay: immunoSEQ multiplex PCR; the TCRdb copy retains only in-frame clones and omits some. The sample shows over 150,000 clones, roughly 71% of them seen only once. The sample was peripheral blood. The V gene is TRBV7-2, the J gene TRBJ1-5; D might be TRBD1 (6 bases). The sequence derives from a woman of 80 years or more with acute or convalescent COVID-19. CDR3 nucleotide sequence: TGTGCCAGCAGCTTAGAATCGTTTACAGGGTCCGACCAGCATTTT. It translates to CASSLESFTGSDQHF.